The 2 T cell receptor beta chains given below trace back to one sample, sequenced in a study of neurological immune-mediated disorders. Via MiXCR, TCRdb re-called the 5' RACE reads, giving one row per CDR3 protein. Altogether around 78,000 distinct CDR3 sequences are present, 15% to 20% being singletons, with the ten largest covering over 15%. Sample: PBMCs. Source of these receptors: a woman in her forties in good health.

There are many counts of this clonotype. This chain joins TRBV6-2 or TRBV6-3 and TRBJ2-7; the D gene is possibly TRBD2 (5 bases). Trimming shortened V by 0 bases and J by 3 bases, and 12 bases separated the two germline ends. The CDR3 extends over 15 amino acids. CDR1 and CDR2 (germline): MNHEY, SVGEGT. The CDR3 loop is CASSYSGGPLYEQYV. As DNA, the CDR3 is TGTGCCAGCAGTTACTCAGGAGGTCCGCTCTACGAGCAGTACGTC.

The sample holds many counts of this clonotype. V and J are TRBV7-9 and TRBJ1-1; D remains unclear. The CDR3 length is 13 residues. Trimming removed 5 bases from V and 0 bases from J, with 7 bases in between. Looked up from germline, CDR1 is SEHNR and CDR2 is FQNEAQ (reference sequence). CDR3 sequence reads: CASSPPVNTEAFF. CDR3 nucleotide sequence: TGTGCCAGCAGCCCACCAGTGAACACTGAAGCTTTCTTT.